This T cell receptor beta chain appears in the sequencing data of a study of T cells in Graves' hyperthyroidism and ophthalmopathy. Uncontrolled infection, other autoimmune disease, pregnancy or lactation led to exclusion. Thyroid ultrasound and orbital computed tomography, with clinical symptoms and serum thyroxine and TRAb, informed diagnoses. Study-level results: Ophthalmopathy, as predicted by the model, came a median roughly 6.5 months after the prediction.

Trimming left V 7 bases short and J 0 bases short, with 12 bases between. CDR1 is SGHTA, CDR2 FQGNSA, per germline. This CDR3 is 15 amino acids long. This clonotype occurred a few times. Its target is not known. What was amplified from RNA transcripts were TCR beta CDR3 regions. With the HTBI primer set, the TCR CDR3 went through a first round of RT-PCR. TCRdb processed the multiplex PCR reads anew with MiXCR; each CDR3 protein has one entry. The profile shows about 570,000 distinct CDR3 sequences, about half of them singletons. The rearrangement links TRBV7-2 to TRBJ1-4, with D perhaps TRBD1 (6 bases). The sample was peripheral blood or thyroid tissue (not recorded which). The sequence came from an adult woman with Graves' disease, either hyperthyroidism or ophthalmopathy (not recorded which). The CDR3 sequence: CASNSDSTTNEKLFF. The CDR3 bases are TGTGCCAGCAACTCGGACAGCACAACTAATGAAAAACTGTTTTTT.